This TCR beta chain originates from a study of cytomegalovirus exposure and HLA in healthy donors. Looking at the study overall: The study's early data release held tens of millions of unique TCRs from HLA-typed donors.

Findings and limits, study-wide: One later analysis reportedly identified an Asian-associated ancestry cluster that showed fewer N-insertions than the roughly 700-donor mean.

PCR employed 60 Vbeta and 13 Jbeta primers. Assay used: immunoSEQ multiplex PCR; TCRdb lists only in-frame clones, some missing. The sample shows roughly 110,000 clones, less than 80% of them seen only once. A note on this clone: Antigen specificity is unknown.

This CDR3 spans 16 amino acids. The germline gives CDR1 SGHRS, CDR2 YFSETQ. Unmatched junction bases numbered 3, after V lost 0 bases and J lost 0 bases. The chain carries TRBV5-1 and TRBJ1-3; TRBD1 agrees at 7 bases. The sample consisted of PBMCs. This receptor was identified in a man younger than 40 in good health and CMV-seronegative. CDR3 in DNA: TGCGCCAGCAGCTTGGGACAGGGCTACTCTGGAAACACCATATATTTT. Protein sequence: CASSLGQGYSGNTIYF.